One and the same sample provided the 5 T cell receptor beta chains below, sequenced in a study of blood T cell repertoires in COVID-19. Measured with immunoSEQ multiplex PCR; TCRdb has only the in-frame clones, and not every one. This sample has 110,000 or so clones, with around 78% found just once. Sequencing used peripheral blood. The receptors come from a woman in her sixties or seventies with acute or convalescent COVID-19.

The chain uses TRBV15 and TRBJ1-3, with TRBD1 matching over 9 bases. Germline trimming cut 2 bases from V and 4 bases from J; bases unmatched to any gene: 9. Germline V gene lookup returns CDR1 LNHNV and CDR2 YYDKDF (reference sequence). The CDR3 sequence is 17 residues long. The CDR3 reads CATSRTPQGAIGNTIYF. The CDR3 nucleotides read TGTGCCACCAGCAGAACTCCACAGGGGGCGATCGGAAACACCATATATTTT. Together with reference TRBV15 and TRBJ1-3, the CDR3 gives the full variable domain: DAMVIQNPRYQVTQFGKPVTLSCSQTLNHNVMYWYQQKSSQAPKLLFHYYDKDFNNEADTPDNFQSRRPNTSFCFLDIRSPGLGDTAMYLCATSRTPQGAIGNTIYFGEGSWLTVV.

The rearrangement uses TRBV9 and TRBJ2-1; 10 nucleotides align to TRBD2. CDR1 and CDR2 (germline): SGDLS, YYNGEE. This CDR3 is 15 amino acids long. V shed 1 base, J shed 6 bases, and the junction held 4 bases outside the gene matches. CDR3 residues: CASSVTAGGRNEQFF. The CDR3 DNA follows: TGTGCCAGCAGCGTAACAGCGGGGGGGCGCAATGAGCAGTTCTTC.

The chain has TRBV18 and TRBJ2-7; a possible D gene is TRBD1 (6 bases). Germline V gene data show CDR1 as KGHSH and CDR2 as LQKENI. The CDR3 has 17 residues. The germline V and J ends were trimmed by 0 bases and 7 bases, with 22 bases remaining between them. This CDR3 reads CASSPPAVPGAMGEQYF. The CDR3 DNA is TGTGCCAGCTCACCACCGGCGGTCCCAGGGGCCATGGGAGAGCAGTACTTC.

The rearrangement links TRBV18 to TRBJ1-5, with D possibly TRBD1 on 5 matching bases. Trimming stripped 3 bases from V and 5 bases from J, with 17 bases between. Germline CDR1 KGHSH, CDR2 LQKENI. This CDR3 region has 16 residues. CDR3 nucleotides: TGTGCCAGCTCACCGCTTGGACCAGGGCCGGATCAGCCCCAGCATTTT. Residues: CASSPLGPGPDQPQHF.

The CDR3 DNA reads TGTGCCACCTCGACAGGGTTCAAGATCGACTTGGGTCAGCCCCAGCATTTT. Protein: CATSTGFKIDLGQPQHF. The chain links TRBV28 to TRBJ1-5; 7 nucleotides match TRBD1. Germline V gene lookup returns CDR1 MDHEN and CDR2 SYDVKM. The CDR3 loop spans 17 amino acids. The ends lost 10 bases at V and 6 bases at J; junction bases unmatched: 21.